This T cell receptor beta chain appears in the sequencing data of a study of cytomegalovirus exposure and HLA in healthy donors. Overall study findings and caveats: Researchers reportedly found TCR beta sequences accurately predicted most subjects' HLA-A and HLA-B alleles.

Remarks on this clone: Antigen: not known.

Primers: 60 Vbeta forward and 13 Jbeta reverse. In the original analysis: There were 80 million or so unique TCR beta chains by a later count, and some 11 million of them were shared. Method: immunoSEQ multiplex PCR; TCRdb's copy keeps in-frame clones and lacks some. That table gives V, J and clone size, and the DNA gave D and trimming. Of more than 200,000 clones detected, around 80% appear once; the ten largest clones hold 0.2% to 0.25%. The sequence was obtained from a girl between 2 and 10 years old in good health and CMV-seronegative. The sample comprised PBMCs.

The CDR3 region has the DNA TGTGCCAGCAGCTTAGGGGTGGGACTAGCGGGAATCGACAATGAGCAGTTCTTC. It specifies CASSLGVGLAGIDNEQFF. The chain recombines TRBV7-9 with TRBJ2-1, with 13 bases matching TRBD2. The V gene end was trimmed by 1 base and the J gene end by 5 bases; junction bases not matched to a gene: 8. This CDR3 comprises 18 residues. Germline values: CDR1 SEHNR, CDR2 FQNEAQ (reference sequence).